This TCR beta chain derives from a study of response to subunit inactivated influenza vaccine (dated by TCRdb to about 2018). At the level of the whole study: The study used deep quantitative T cell receptor repertoire profiling to track responses to a trivalent subunit inactivated influenza vaccine. The study at large found these results: The authors suggested that each seasonal influenza vaccination may recruit only a limited number of new T cells.

The CDR3 goes from the cysteine to the phenylalanine over 17 residues. The CDR3 DNA has 51 bases and is translated from base 1. Reading the germline V gene gives CDR1 LGHNA and CDR2 YSLEER. V and J are trimmed by 0 bases and 5 bases, and the gene matches miss 10 bases of the junction. Library preparation employed RT-PCR. Sequencing was performed on an Illumina HiSeq 2500. TCRdb reanalyzed the raw reads on its own, using fastp at Q25 for trimming and MiXCR for clone calling, and kept in-frame beta chains. Rows with one shared CDR3 protein collapse into an entry with the most common genes and DNA. Across this sample there are around 200,000 distinct CDR3 sequences, with approximately 9.2% seen only once. Roughly a tenth of the sample rests with the top ten. This clonotype was picked up a small number of times. What antigen it recognizes has not been identified. Base qualities are not recorded, but no much larger clone differs from it by a single base.

The sequence is built from TRBV4-3 and TRBJ1-1, and TRBD1 matches 9 of the central bases. Sequenced material: non-naive T cells sorted from PBMCs, taken on the day of vaccination. This specimen's cell subset or site label, per the study, means: memory T cell fraction. The TCR originated in a man aged 45-65 years who received an inactivated influenza vaccine. Donor details come from another sample of the same person, matched by shared clones. The CDR3 corresponds to CASSQELLDRGRTEAFF. At the DNA level, the sequence is TGCGCCAGCAGCCAAGAGCTCCTCGACAGGGGGAGGACTGAAGCTTTCTTT.